The T cell receptor (beta chain) under discussion was sequenced for a study of cytomegalovirus exposure and HLA in healthy donors. PCR amplification relied on 60 Vbeta primers (plus 13 Jbeta primers). Produced via immunoSEQ multiplex PCR; TCRdb's table is partial and in-frame only. The sample has roughly 150,000 clones; around two thirds are singletons. Germline V gene lookup returns CDR1 LNHNV and CDR2 YYDKDF (reference sequence). This CDR3 is 16 amino acids long. The ends were cut back, 0 bases at V and 0 bases at J, with 12 bases in the middle. Sequenced sample: PBMCs. This sequence was found in a man aged 30 to 39 in good health and CMV-seropositive. J is TRBJ2-7 and V is TRBV15; possibly TRBD2 for D (6 bases). CDR3 region: CATSRDRAGISYEQYF. The DNA of the CDR3 is TGTGCCACCAGCAGAGATAGGGCGGGGATCTCCTACGAGCAGTACTTC.